The TCR beta chain under discussion was sequenced for a study of cytomegalovirus exposure and HLA in healthy donors. On the study more broadly: In terms of ancestry, the Caucasian-associated cluster contained 75% to 90% of the 350 to 450 genotyped donors. Study conclusions and caveats: Cytomegalovirus status, reportedly, was diagnosed with high specificity and sensitivity by the classifier. Presence/absence analyses took donor sequencing depth as roughly uniform. A further, later analysis showed that HLA-associated TCR beta chains (compared with equally common others) were more clonally expanded.

Concerning this clone: Its antigen is not identified.

Primers included in the PCR were 60 Vbeta and 13 Jbeta primers. Measured with immunoSEQ multiplex PCR; TCRdb has only the in-frame clones, and not every one. Among about 85,000 clones listed, roughly 80% were seen once. The germline CDR1 and CDR2 sequences are MNHEY and SMNVEV (reference sequence). This CDR3 has 16 residues. Losses at the gene ends were 3 bases for V and 3 bases for J; bases not matched to a gene: 7. The chain links TRBV27 to TRBJ2-1, with 8 positions matching TRBD2. The origin of this receptor is a middle-aged man in good health and CMV-seropositive. Sequenced: PBMCs. CDR3 DNA sequence: TGTGCCAGCAGTTTGGACGGGAGGGCCAACTACAATGAGCAGTTCTTC. This encodes CASSLDGRANYNEQFF.